These 4 T cell receptor beta chains originate from one sample sequenced in a study of blood T cell repertoires in COVID-19 (TCRdb year 2020). The library was generated by the immunoSEQ multiplex PCR assay. TCRdb obtained this table from immuneACCESS and retained in-frame rearrangements with V and J assigned. These tables miss some clones; where compared with another copy, unresolved V genes account for less than half of the shortfall, and the remainder is unexplained. For this sample there are over 200,000 clones; approximately 84% appear just once. The ten largest clones represent around 4.4% of the sample. The sequencing sample was made of peripheral blood. These TCRs come from a man between 45 and 60 years old with active or convalescent COVID-19.

This clone has only one observation. The CDR3 protein is CASSHSRTGLGGYTF. CDR3 in DNA: TGTGCCAGCAGCCACTCACGGACAGGGCTCGGTGGCTACACCTTC. The genes are TRBV3-1 (or the pseudogene TRBV3-2) and TRBJ1-2, with 8 nucleotides matching TRBD1. Germline V gene data show CDR1 as LGHDT and CDR2 as YNNKEL (reference sequence). V shed 3 bases, J shed 7 bases, and the junction held 10 bases outside the gene matches. CDR3 length: 15 residues.

This sequence joins TRBV9 and TRBJ2-1; 12 nucleotides align to TRBD2. J lost 2 bases, V lost 4 bases, and 1 base had no gene match. The V gene's germline CDR1 is SGDLS and CDR2 YYNGEE. This CDR3 is built from 15 residues. The chain's CDR3 is CASSPSGGAYNEQFF. The CDR3 DNA reads as TGTGCCAGCAGCCCTAGCGGGGGGGCCTACAATGAGCAGTTCTTC. Drawing the rest from reference TRBV9 and TRBJ2-1, the complete variable domain is DSGVTQTPKHLITATGQRVTLRCSPRSGDLSVYWYQQSLDQGLQFLIQYYNGEERAKGNILERFSAQQFPDLHSELNLSSLELGDSALYFCASSPSGGAYNEQFFGPGTRLTVL.

The CDR3 nucleotides are TGTGCCAGTGGCGGGGCCCAACGGACCGGGGAGCTGTTTTTT. Residues: CASGGAQRTGELFF. V gene TRBV7-3 combines with J gene TRBJ2-2; weak D call: TRBD2 (6 bases). V lost 9 bases and J lost 5, with 16 bases in between. Germline V gives CDR1 SGHTA, CDR2 FQGTGA. CDR3 length: 14 residues.

A few counts support this clone. The rearrangement links TRBV11-2 to TRBJ1-1; TRBD1 matches at 9 bases. The V gene's germline CDR1 is SGHAT and CDR2 FQNNGV. Trimming removed 6 bases from V and 4 bases from J; junction bases left unmatched: 6. This CDR3 spans 14 amino acids. The DNA for the CDR3 is TGTGCCAGCAGGCCACAGGGGGCTGGCACTGAAGCTTTCTTT. Its protein product is CASRPQGAGTEAFF.